This T cell receptor beta chain came from a study of CD8 T cells in Susac syndrome. Study-wide findings and caveats: It was in TEMRA cells and active patients that Susac CD8+ clonal expansion peaked.

The CDR3 is 14 residues long. Per the germline V gene, CDR1 is SGHAT and CDR2 is FQNNGV. The V and J ends lost 5 bases and 1 base respectively, with 11 bases between them. This clonotype was seen a handful of times. Its antigen is still unknown. Reverse transcription used roughly 0.45 to 1 ug RNA and random hexamers. Amplification of TCR beta CDR3 used immunoSEQ multiplex PCR across 54 Vbeta and 13 Jbeta. TCRdb processed the immunoSEQ multiplex PCR reads anew with MiXCR; each CDR3 protein has one entry. The sample yields under 200,000 distinct CDR3 sequences, about 95% seen once. The receptor was derived from a human donor with Susac syndrome. The material sequenced was CD8+ T cells from PBMCs. The genes are TRBV11-2 and TRBJ1-1; tentatively, D is TRBD1 (5 bases). As DNA, the CDR3 is TGTGCCAGCAGCCTTCGGGGGGGGAACACTGAAGCTTTCTTT. Protein sequence: CASSLRGGNTEAFF.